The T cell receptor beta chain described here comes from a study of cytomegalovirus exposure and HLA in healthy donors. General study results and limits: It was 150 to 200 TCR beta chains that were listed as cytomegalovirus-associated.

This clone has more than one count but fewer than ten. Its target is unknown. The ends were cut back, 1 base at V and 1 base at J, with 9 bases in the middle. There are 14 residues in the CDR3. CDR1 and CDR2 (germline): SQVTM, ANQGSEA. PCR involved 60 Vbeta and 13 Jbeta primers. TCRdb keeps only in-frame clones here, not all; method: immunoSEQ multiplex PCR. The sample records roughly 160,000 clones, 75% to 80% being singletons. What was sequenced was PBMCs. The source of this sequence is a middle-aged man in good health and CMV-seropositive. The rearrangement joins TRBV29-1 to TRBJ2-3, with D perhaps matching TRBD2 (5 bases). CDR3 sequence: CSVEVTGGTDTQYF. As DNA, the CDR3 is TGCAGCGTTGAAGTAACCGGGGGCACAGATACGCAGTATTTT.